These 21 T cell receptor beta chains were all obtained from the same sample, sequenced in a study of blood T cell repertoires in COVID-19. Assay used: immunoSEQ multiplex PCR; TCRdb lists only in-frame clones, some missing. The sample records 130,000 or so clones, more than 75% being singletons. The sample was peripheral blood. The receptors originated from a man between 65 and 79 years old with active COVID-19.

This clone has a handful of counts. The chain carries TRBV3-1 (or the pseudogene TRBV3-2) and TRBJ2-1; D ambiguous. Germline V CDR1 and CDR2: LGHDT, YNNKEL (reference sequence). CDR3 length: 13 amino acids. V lost 0 bases, J lost 9 bases, and 9 bases lay in between. The DNA of the CDR3 is TGTGCCAGCAGCCAAGACGGATCGGGTGAGCAGTTCTTC. Translating it yields CASSQDGSGEQFF.

V is TRBV5-1 and J is TRBJ2-7, with D maybe TRBD1 (6 bases). From germline, CDR1 is SGHRS and CDR2 YFSETQ. Deletions cut 4 bases from V and 1 base from J, with 12 bases between. This CDR3 is built from 14 residues. The DNA of the CDR3 is TGCGCCAGCAGCGAACGGACAGCTTCCTACGAGCAGTACTTC. It is translated as CASSERTASYEQYF.

J is TRBJ2-2 and V is TRBV6-2 or TRBV6-3; 10 bases are a match to TRBD2. CDR1 MNHEY and CDR2 SVGEGT come from the germline V gene. This CDR3 spans 15 amino acids. V was clipped by 6 bases and J by 3 bases; unmatched bases: 4. The CDR3: CASSPSGSYTGELFF. In nucleotides, the CDR3 is TGTGCCAGCAGCCCTAGCGGGAGCTACACCGGGGAGCTGTTTTTT.

This clone was observed once. The gene calls are TRBV27 and TRBJ1-2; D not certain. Germline V CDR1 and CDR2: MNHEY, SMNVEV (reference sequence). The V gene lost 7 bases and the J gene lost 8 bases, with 20 bases spanning the gap. The CDR3 is 14 residues long. CDR3 coding DNA: TGTGCCAGCAAAAAAGGAGGGTGGGCGGGGGGCTACACCTTC. Residues: CASKKGGWAGGYTF.

The V call is TRBV5-1, the J call TRBJ2-1, with 14 bases lining up with TRBD2. V trimming: 4 bases; J trimming: 9 bases; junction bases outside the gene matches: 6. Germline CDR1 is SGHRS and CDR2 is YFSETQ. CDR3 length equals 15 residues. The CDR3 loop reads CASSPGTSGSGEQFF. For the CDR3, the DNA is TGCGCCAGCAGCCCGGGGACTAGCGGGAGCGGTGAGCAGTTCTTC.

In this sample, this clone turned up once. This chain connects TRBV10-2 to TRBJ1-5, with D possibly being TRBD1 (6 bases). This CDR3 comprises 15 residues. V dropped 4 bases and J dropped 3 bases, with 13 bases sitting between them. In germline, CDR1 is WSHSY, CDR2 SAAADI. Here the CDR3 reads CASSVAGVTNQPQHF. As DNA, the CDR3 is TGCGCCAGCAGTGTCGCAGGGGTGACCAATCAGCCCCAGCATTTT.

J is TRBJ2-1 and V is TRBV24-1; the match to TRBD1 covers 9 bases. CDR1 is KGHDR, CDR2 SFDVKD, per germline. The CDR3 sequence is 14 residues long. V lost 4 bases and J lost 3; bases outside the gene matches: 0. The CDR3 protein is CATSEGQGYNEQFF. The CDR3 DNA is TGTGCCACCAGTGAGGGACAGGGCTACAATGAGCAGTTCTTC.

V is TRBV24-1 and J is TRBJ2-3; 14 nucleotides line up with TRBD2. V dropped 4 bases and J dropped 5; count of bases not matched to a gene: 4. Germline lookup yields CDR1 KGHDR and CDR2 SFDVKD. The CDR3 covers 16 residues. The CDR3 spells CATSDPTSGREDTQYF. The DNA of the CDR3 is TGTGCCACCAGTGACCCGACTAGCGGGAGGGAAGATACGCAGTATTTT.

The rearrangement links TRBV5-1 to TRBJ2-1; the D is unclear. V was pared by 4 bases and J by 6 bases, with 11 bases between. The CDR3 consists of 13 residues. CDR1 and CDR2 from the germline V gene are SGHRS and YFSETQ. The CDR3, as DNA: TGCGCCAGCAGCCTGGGAAACAGCAATGAGCAGTTCTTC. It translates to CASSLGNSNEQFF.

The chain links TRBV5-1 to TRBJ2-7; 9 nucleotides line up with TRBD2. Unmatched junction bases numbered 0, after V lost 0 bases and J lost 2 bases. CDR3 length: 14 residues. Germline CDR1 is SGHRS and CDR2 is YFSETQ. CDR3 nucleotide sequence: TGCGCCAGCAGCTTGGGGACTAGCGCCTACGAGCAGTACTTC. It yields the protein CASSLGTSAYEQYF.

The rearrangement links TRBV6-2 or TRBV6-3 to TRBJ1-2, with D possibly being TRBD1 (6 bases). Germline V CDR1 and CDR2: MNHEY, SVGEGT. The CDR3 has 15 amino acids. The V end was cut by 6 bases, the J end by 4 bases, with 18 bases between. CDR3 in DNA: TGTGCCAGCAGCCCATACGGGACACCTTCCTATGGCTACACCTTC. Encoded protein: CASSPYGTPSYGYTF.

The chain couples TRBV5-1 to TRBJ1-4, with D possibly being TRBD1 (5 bases). The CDR3 consists of 14 residues. The V gene's germline CDR1 is SGHRS and CDR2 YFSETQ. Trimming shortened V by 4 bases and J by 8 bases, and 15 bases separated the two germline ends. The CDR3 spells CASSVGRVREKLFF. The CDR3 nucleotides read TGCGCCAGCAGCGTTGGCAGGGTGAGGGAAAAACTGTTTTTT.

This chain links TRBV6-1 with TRBJ1-4, with a possible D match to TRBD1 (5 bases). V was clipped by 3 bases and J by 8 bases, with 13 bases between them. Germline assignment: CDR1 MNHNS and CDR2 SASEGT. There are 14 residues in the CDR3. CDR3 in amino acids: CASSDRGGREKLFF. The CDR3 nucleotides read TGTGCCAGCAGTGACCGGGGGGGTAGAGAAAAACTGTTTTTT.

This clone occurred a few times. This chain uses TRBV7-2 with TRBJ2-7; 11 bases match TRBD2. The germline V gene has CDR1 SGHTA and CDR2 FQGNSA. V lost 5 bases and J lost 5; bases outside the gene matches: 11. The length of the CDR3 is 16 residues. The chain's CDR3 is CASSPGTSGGQNEQYF. Here the CDR3 DNA reads TGTGCCAGCAGCCCGGGGACTAGCGGAGGCCAGAACGAGCAGTACTTC.

The chain has TRBV7-2 and TRBJ2-7; D might be TRBD2 (6 bases). Trimming cost V 8 bases and J 1 base, with 9 bases left between them. The CDR3 loop spans 12 amino acids. Per germline, CDR1 SGHTA and CDR2 FQGNSA. The CDR3 loop reads CASSGTSYEQYF. CDR3 bases: TGTGCCAGCTCGGGGACTTCCTACGAGCAGTACTTC.

The chain combines TRBV5-1 with TRBJ2-3, with D perhaps TRBD1 (6 bases). Germline V gene lookup returns CDR1 SGHRS and CDR2 YFSETQ. Trimming took off 4 bases at V and 2 bases at J, with 14 bases between the two ends. The CDR3 is made up of 15 amino acids. The DNA for the CDR3 is TGCGCCAGCAGCCCCAACGGACAGTTCACAGATACGCAGTATTTT. It yields the protein CASSPNGQFTDTQYF.

As for this clone: The same CDR3 also results from other DNA sequences found in this sample. The chain couples TRBV11-2 to TRBJ2-1; 8 nucleotides agree with TRBD2. Per germline, CDR1 SGHAT and CDR2 FQNNGV. The CDR3 runs to 13 residues. The V gene end was trimmed by 3 bases and the J gene end by 7 bases; junction bases not matched to a gene: 2. CDR3 in amino acids: CASSFAGGNEQFF. CDR3 DNA: TGTGCCAGCAGCTTCGCGGGGGGAAATGAGCAGTTCTTC. Full variable domain (rest looked up from reference TRBV11-2 and TRBJ2-1): EAGVAQSPRYKIIEKRQSVAFWCNPISGHATLYWYQQILGQGPKLLIQFQNNGVVDDSQLPKDRFSAERLKGVDSTLKIQPAKLEDSAVYLCASSFAGGNEQFFGPGTRLTVL.

The rearrangement links TRBV9 to TRBJ2-2, with 7 bases identical to TRBD2. Germline CDR1 reads SGDLS; CDR2 reads YYNGEE. The ends lost 4 bases at V and 1 base at J; junction bases unmatched: 7. This CDR3 spans 16 amino acids. CDR3 DNA: TGTGCCAGCAGCCCGTGGGCGGGGGAGAACACCGGGGAGCTGTTTTTT. Protein product: CASSPWAGENTGELFF.

This clone was observed once. This rearrangement joins TRBV28 to TRBJ2-3; D is uncertain. Germline V gene data show CDR1 as MDHEN and CDR2 as SYDVKM. The CDR3 spans 13 residues. The V and J ends lost 5 bases and 2 bases respectively, with 8 bases between them. The CDR3 nucleotides read TGTGCCAGCAGTCCTTCCTACACAGATACGCAGTATTTT. Protein product: CASSPSYTDTQYF.

The chain recombines TRBV19 with TRBJ1-5, with D hard to call. Germline values: CDR1 LNHDA, CDR2 SQIVND (reference sequence). The CDR3 is 16 residues long. The V gene lost 7 bases and the J gene lost 4 bases, with 20 bases spanning the gap. The CDR3 region has the DNA TGTGCCAGTACCAGAGGGAAAGACCGGATAAATCAGCCCCAGCATTTT. It yields the protein CASTRGKDRINQPQHF.

This clone was seen once. V gene TRBV5-1 combines with J gene TRBJ1-6; D gene unclear. CDR1 SGHRS and CDR2 YFSETQ come from the germline V gene. V was trimmed by 1 base and J by 7 bases, leaving 12 bases between them. The CDR3 extends over 15 amino acids. Here the CDR3 DNA reads TGCGCCAGCAGCTTGAGAGGGTTAAGCAATTCACCCCTCCACTTT. This translates into CASSLRGLSNSPLHF. Combining the CDR3 with reference TRBV5-1 and TRBJ1-6 gives the whole variable domain KAGVTQTPRYLIKTRGQQVTLSCSPISGHRSVSWYQQTPGQGLQFLFEYFSETQRNKGNFPGRFSGRQFSNSRSEMNVSTLELGDSALYLCASSLRGLSNSPLHFGNGTRLTVT.